The clone carrying this TCR beta chain was counted a single time. Clones were read by immunoSEQ multiplex PCR, and TCRdb kept only the in-frame ones, dropping some. The sample comprises some 160,000 clones, about 83% of which are singletons, and approximately 12% rests with the top ten. This record comes from a study of blood T cell repertoires in COVID-19. Study-level information: Sample material is recorded as cDNA or gDNA derived from T cells, B-cell-depleted T cells, or PBMCs.

V trimming: 2 bases; J trimming: 1 base; junction bases outside the gene matches: 3. The CDR3 spans 16 residues. CDR1 and CDR2 from the germline V gene are SGHDN and FVKESK. The sequencing input was peripheral blood. The chain combines TRBV14 with TRBJ2-2, with 8 bases matching TRBD1. This receptor was identified in an older man who had recovered from COVID-19. The CDR3 sequence: CASSQYGTGNTGELFF. The DNA for the CDR3 is TGTGCCAGCAGCCAATATGGGACAGGGAACACCGGGGAGCTGTTTTTT.